The 32 T cell receptor beta chains below all came from one sample that was sequenced in a study of cytomegalovirus exposure and HLA in healthy donors. The PCR employed 60 Vbeta primers together with 13 Jbeta primers. The data were produced by immunoSEQ multiplex PCR, yet TCRdb's version contains in-frame clones alone and is incomplete. The table lists approximately 100,000 clones, 84% of them singletons. Sequenced: PBMCs. The receptors here all came from a woman between 18 and 29 years old in good health and CMV-seronegative.

The chain combines TRBV5-6 with TRBJ2-1, with a tentative D call TRBD1 (6 bases). This CDR3 region has 14 residues. Between the trimmed V and J ends, which lost 0 bases and 4 bases, there was a span of 8 bases. Germline CDR1 and CDR2: SGHDT and YYEEEE. CDR3 sequence (DNA): TGTGCCAGCAGCTTGGGACAGGTTTACAATGAGCAGTTCTTC. Amino acids: CASSLGQVYNEQFF.

The chain uses TRBV19 and TRBJ2-1; no clear D gene. The CDR3 consists of 17 residues. Looked up from germline, CDR1 is LNHDA and CDR2 is SQIVND (reference sequence). V was clipped by 4 bases and J by 2 bases, with 18 bases between them. The CDR3 region is CASSTTKELSTYNEQFF. The CDR3 coding sequence is TGTGCCAGTAGTACAACGAAGGAACTAAGTACCTACAATGAGCAGTTCTTC. Supplemented by reference TRBV19 and TRBJ2-1, the full variable domain reads DGGITQSPKYLFRKEGQNVTLSCEQNLNHDAMYWYRQDPGQGLRLIYYSQIVNDFQKGDIAEGYSVSREKKESFPLTVTSAQKNPTAFYLCASSTTKELSTYNEQFFGPGTRLTVL.

The chain recombines TRBV18 with TRBJ1-3; the match to TRBD1 covers 8 bases. CDR3 size: 16 residues. V was clipped by 3 bases and J by 0 bases; unmatched bases: 4. Germline V gene data show CDR1 as KGHSH and CDR2 as LQKENI. DNA of the CDR3: TGTGCCAGCTCACCGGGACAGGCGAGCTCTGGAAACACCATATATTTT. It translates to CASSPGQASSGNTIYF. Full variable domain (rest looked up from reference TRBV18 and TRBJ1-3): NAGVMQNPRHLVRRRGQEARLRCSPMKGHSHVYWYRQLPEEGLKFMVYLQKENIIDESGMPKERFSAEFPKEGPSILRIQQVVRGDSAAYFCASSPGQASSGNTIYFGEGSWLTVV.

This sequence joins TRBV10-3 and TRBJ2-7, with 9 bases identical to TRBD2. The length of the CDR3 is 13 residues. Unmatched junction bases numbered 10, after V lost 10 bases and J lost 6 bases. Germline CDR1 is ENHRY and CDR2 is SYGVKD. The CDR3 region is CANSRAGGSEQYF. Here the CDR3 DNA reads TGTGCCAACAGCAGGGCGGGAGGGTCCGAGCAGTACTTC.

The V and J genes are TRBV19 and TRBJ1-1; 8 bases map to TRBD1. CDR1 and CDR2 from the germline V gene are LNHDA and SQIVND (reference sequence). The CDR3 loop spans 15 amino acids. V was clipped by 3 bases and J by 4 bases; unmatched bases: 7. CDR3 nucleotide sequence: TGTGCCAGTAGTATCGGGAATACAGGGGGCACTGAAGCTTTCTTT. Translation gives CASSIGNTGGTEAFF.

This clone has only one observation. This chain links TRBV7-6 with TRBJ2-3; TRBD1 matches 8 bases. The J segment lost 7 bases and the V segment lost 5 bases, leaving 20 bases of the junction unmatched. The CDR3 length is 18 residues. Germline loops: CDR1 SGHVS, CDR2 FNYEAQ. The chain's CDR3 is CASSRANPFGTGPNTQYF. In nucleotides, the CDR3 is TGTGCCAGCAGCCGCGCGAACCCTTTCGGGACAGGCCCTAATACGCAGTATTTT.

The CDR3 DNA reads as TGTGCCAGCAGCTCGCTAGCGGGAGTGAATGAGCAGTTCTTC. This translates into CASSSLAGVNEQFF. The chain links TRBV5-6 to TRBJ2-1; 10 bases match TRBD2. Germline CDR1 is SGHDT and CDR2 is YYEEEE. V dropped 3 bases and J dropped 7; count of bases not matched to a gene: 4. This CDR3 comprises 14 residues. Variable domain in full (rest from reference TRBV5-6 and TRBJ2-1): DAGVTQSPTHLIKTRGQQVTLRCSPKSGHDTVSWYQQALGQGPQFIFQYYEEEERQRGNFPDRFSGHQFPNYSSELNVNALLLGDSALYLCASSSLAGVNEQFFGPGTRLTVL.

This rearrangement joins TRBV11-2 to TRBJ2-1, with a tentative D call TRBD2 (5 bases). The V gene lost 1 base and the J gene lost 3 bases, with 10 bases spanning the gap. CDR3 length: 15 amino acids. Germline CDR1 and CDR2: SGHAT and FQNNGV. CDR3 residues: CASSLGLNFYNEQFF. As DNA, the CDR3 is TGTGCCAGCAGCTTAGGACTAAATTTCTACAATGAGCAGTTCTTC.

V usage is TRBV19 and J usage is TRBJ2-1, with TRBD2 matching over 8 bases. The J segment lost 7 bases and the V segment lost 9 bases, leaving 11 bases of the junction unmatched. CDR1 is LNHDA, CDR2 SQIVND, per germline (reference sequence). CDR3 length: 14 residues. CDR3 amino acids: CASGIQGTSNEQFF. CDR3 nucleotides: TGTGCCAGCGGTATACAAGGGACTAGTAATGAGCAGTTCTTC.

The chain uses TRBV5-4 and TRBJ2-2, with 8 bases matching TRBD1. After removal of 4 bases from V and 4 bases from J, the junction contained 3 bases not matched to a gene. This CDR3 is built from 14 residues. Germline values: CDR1 SGHNT, CDR2 YYREEE (reference sequence). CDR3 residues: CASSVTGGTGELFF. The DNA for the CDR3 is TGTGCCAGCAGCGTAACAGGGGGCACCGGGGAGCTGTTTTTT.

The genes are TRBV14 and TRBJ2-1; TRBD2 agrees at 7 bases. V dropped 2 bases and J dropped 9; count of bases not matched to a gene: 10. The CDR3 is made up of 15 amino acids. Per the germline V gene, CDR1 is SGHDN and CDR2 is FVKESK. The CDR3 here is CASSQRWEGQGEQFF. The CDR3 DNA reads as TGTGCCAGCAGCCAACGGTGGGAGGGCCAGGGTGAGCAGTTCTTC.

V and J are TRBV5-6 and TRBJ2-2, with 10 nucleotides matching TRBD1. Per germline, CDR1 SGHDT and CDR2 YYEEEE. There are 16 residues in the CDR3. The V gene end was trimmed by 5 bases and the J gene end by 6 bases; junction bases not matched to a gene: 10. In nucleotides, the CDR3 is TGTGCCAGCAGGGAAAGGGACAGGGGTGGTGCCGGGGAGCTGTTTTTT. Translation: CASRERDRGGAGELFF.

The V and J genes are TRBV2 and TRBJ2-1, with 12 bases identical to TRBD2. This CDR3 spans 15 amino acids. The V gene's germline CDR1 is SNHLY and CDR2 FYNNEI. V lost 5 bases, J lost 8 bases, and 7 bases stayed unmatched. CDR3 sequence reads: CASSLAGGPRDEQFF. Written as DNA, the CDR3 is TGTGCCAGCAGTCTAGCGGGGGGGCCTAGGGATGAGCAGTTCTTC. The entire variable domain, with the rest obtained from reference TRBV2 and TRBJ2-1, is as follows: EPEVTQTPSHQVTQMGQEVILRCVPISNHLYFYWYRQILGQKVEFLVSFYNNEISEKSEIFDDQFSVERPDGSNFTLKIRSTKLEDSAMYFCASSLAGGPRDEQFFGPGTRLTVL.

The chain recombines TRBV30 with TRBJ1-1; D call uncertain. The V and J ends lost 2 bases and 0 bases respectively, with 10 bases between them. The CDR3 loop spans 14 amino acids. Germline V gives CDR1 GTSNPN, CDR2 SVGIG (reference sequence). CDR3 residues: CAWSSNRMNTEAFF. CDR3 in DNA: TGTGCCTGGAGTAGCAATCGAATGAACACTGAAGCTTTCTTT.

This chain connects TRBV4-3 to TRBJ2-3; tentatively, D is TRBD2 (6 bases). Trimming stripped 0 bases from V and 5 bases from J, with 9 bases between. The CDR3 is 14 amino acids. Germline values: CDR1 LGHNA, CDR2 YSLEER. Here the CDR3 DNA reads TGCGCCAGCAGCCAAGATAAGGGAGGAGATACGCAGTATTTT. It codes for CASSQDKGGDTQYF.

The V gene is TRBV2, the J gene TRBJ2-7; TRBD1 agrees at 8 bases. This CDR3 is built from 14 residues. The germline V gene encodes CDR1 SNHLY and CDR2 FYNNEI. V was clipped by 3 bases and J by 4 bases; unmatched bases: 5. As DNA, the CDR3 is TGTGCCAGCAGTGACCAGGGGGCAGGTTACGAGCAGTACTTC. It translates to CASSDQGAGYEQYF.

The chain recombines TRBV5-6 with TRBJ1-2; D ambiguous. Per the germline V gene, CDR1 is SGHDT and CDR2 is YYEEEE. V lost 0 bases and J 3 bases, leaving 3 bases between the germline ends. The CDR3 covers 12 residues. The CDR3 DNA follows: TGTGCCAGCAGCTTGGGAGACTATGGCTACACCTTC. Translation: CASSLGDYGYTF.

As DNA, the CDR3 is TGTGCCAGCAGTGAGCTCCCGCGCGGGGATGAGCAGTTCTTC. Protein sequence: CASSELPRGDEQFF. V gene TRBV2 combines with J gene TRBJ2-1; D is possibly TRBD2 (6 bases). The CDR3 is made up of 14 amino acids. Trimming left V 3 bases short and J 8 bases short, with 14 bases between. Germline values: CDR1 SNHLY, CDR2 FYNNEI.

The chain has TRBV9 and TRBJ1-6, with 7 bases matching TRBD1. V trimming: 0 bases; J trimming: 7 bases; junction bases outside the gene matches: 7. CDR1 and CDR2 from the germline V gene are SGDLS and YYNGEE. There are 16 residues in the CDR3. Written as DNA, the CDR3 is TGTGCCAGCAGCGTAGCGCCAGACAGGGAGAATTCACCCCTCCACTTT. As protein: CASSVAPDRENSPLHF.

Here the CDR3 reads CAWSGGQSNQPQHF. For the CDR3, the DNA is TGTGCCTGGAGTGGGGGACAAAGCAATCAGCCCCAGCATTTT. The chain combines TRBV30 with TRBJ1-5; D possibly corresponds to TRBD1 (6 bases). The CDR3 consists of 14 residues. V shed 1 base and J shed 1 base, with 8 bases lying between them. Germline values: CDR1 GTSNPN, CDR2 SVGIG (reference sequence).

V is TRBV2 and J is TRBJ2-7; D is undetermined. This CDR3 spans 13 amino acids. V lost 1 base, J lost 3 bases, and 7 bases lay in between. CDR1 and CDR2 (germline): SNHLY, FYNNEI. CDR3 sequence: CASSEEAFYEQYF. The CDR3 DNA reads TGTGCCAGCAGTGAAGAAGCCTTCTACGAGCAGTACTTC.

The chain uses TRBV30 and TRBJ1-5; 9 nucleotides agree with TRBD1. The CDR3 spans 17 residues. In germline, CDR1 is GTSNPN, CDR2 SVGIG (reference sequence). J was trimmed by 2 bases and V by 0 bases; bases with no gene match: 8. The CDR3 reads CAWSVRGQGSRNQPQHF. The DNA for the CDR3 is TGTGCCTGGAGTGTACGGGGACAGGGAAGCCGCAATCAGCCCCAGCATTTT.

The genes are TRBV7-2 and TRBJ1-3; a possible D gene is TRBD1 (5 bases). Trimming cost V 0 bases and J 0 bases, with 9 bases left between them. The CDR3 is 16 residues long. Germline values: CDR1 SGHTA, CDR2 FQGNSA. The CDR3, as DNA: TGTGCCAGCAGCTTAGCGGGGGGAGACTCTGGAAACACCATATATTTT. As protein: CASSLAGGDSGNTIYF.

A single count supports this clone. The junction departs from germline at one end; a sequencing error may be responsible. The chain is built from TRBV7-9 and TRBJ1-5, with D tentatively TRBD1 (5 bases). Germline CDR1 reads SEHNR; CDR2 reads FQNEAQ (reference sequence). The CDR3 is 13 amino acids. The CDR3 region has the DNA TGTTCCAGCAGCTTAGAGGGGCTGGGTTACCAGCATTTT. It specifies CSSSLEGLGYQHF.

In its sample, this clone was seen once. This chain links TRBV7-9 with TRBJ1-1; D perhaps matches TRBD1 (6 bases). V lost 0 bases, J lost 2 bases, and 10 bases lay in between. The CDR3 extends over 15 amino acids. CDR1 and CDR2 from the germline V gene are SEHNR and FQNEAQ (reference sequence). The CDR3 protein is CASSLAPDRNTEAFF. Written as DNA, the CDR3 is TGTGCCAGCAGCTTAGCCCCGGACAGAAACACTGAAGCTTTCTTT.

The chain employs TRBV4-3 and TRBJ1-5; D unresolved. The V gene's germline CDR1 is LGHNA and CDR2 YSLEER. The CDR3 covers 19 residues. The V and J ends lost 0 bases and 4 bases respectively, with 22 bases between them. The CDR3 DNA reads TGCGCCAGCAGCCAAGACCCCTCCTACGGCGGGGAAGGAAATCAGCCCCAGCATTTT. Its translation is CASSQDPSYGGEGNQPQHF.

V is TRBV4-3 and J is TRBJ1-2; 9 nucleotides line up with TRBD1. V lost 1 base, J lost 7 bases, and 10 bases stayed unmatched. Germline assignment: CDR1 LGHNA and CDR2 YSLEER. This CDR3 contains 16 residues. The CDR3 DNA follows: TGCGCCAGCAGCCAAGCAATCACAGGGGGCGCATTTGGCTACACCTTC. The encoded protein is CASSQAITGGAFGYTF.

This clone was seen just once. The V call is TRBV4-3, the J call TRBJ1-4; perhaps TRBD1 as D (5 bases). Germline V gene lookup returns CDR1 LGHNA and CDR2 YSLEER. This CDR3 is 16 amino acids long. V lost 4 bases to trimming and J lost 4 bases, with 16 bases between them. In DNA, the CDR3 is TGCGCCAGCAGCCTGGGGTGGGGGGAGAATAATGAAAAACTGTTTTTT. Its translation is CASSLGWGENNEKLFF.

The V gene is TRBV7-6, the J gene TRBJ2-7, with TRBD1 identical over 7 bases. Trimming cost V 6 bases and J 5 bases; bases outside gene matches: 7. The CDR3 loop spans 13 amino acids. CDR1 and CDR2 from the germline V gene are SGHVS and FNYEAQ. CDR3 in amino acids: CASRLGQADEQYF. The CDR3 DNA reads TGTGCCAGCAGACTAGGACAGGCCGACGAGCAGTACTTC.

The rearrangement links TRBV5-4 to TRBJ2-2; D perhaps matches TRBD2 (6 bases). The V end lost 4 bases, the J end lost 1 base, and 14 bases lay between the germline ends. The CDR3 loop spans 16 amino acids. The germline gives CDR1 SGHNT, CDR2 YYREEE (reference sequence). CDR3 sequence: CASSQRAGLNTGELFF. CDR3 bases: TGTGCCAGCAGCCAGAGGGCGGGATTGAACACCGGGGAGCTGTTTTTT.

This chain connects TRBV7-9 to TRBJ2-1; the match to TRBD2 covers 7 bases. The germline V gene has CDR1 SEHNR and CDR2 FQNEAQ (reference sequence). This CDR3 is built from 13 residues. After removal of 5 bases from V and 5 bases from J, the junction contained 3 bases not matched to a gene. The CDR3 DNA follows: TGTGCCAGCAGCCAACTAGCGAACAATGAGCAGTTCTTC. Its protein is CASSQLANNEQFF.

The rearrangement joins TRBV28 to TRBJ2-4; D might be TRBD2 (6 bases). The V gene's germline CDR1 is MDHEN and CDR2 SYDVKM. The ends were cut back, 3 bases at V and 9 bases at J, with 21 bases in the middle. This CDR3 contains 16 residues. CDR3 region: CASSLEGLGLGGIQYF. The CDR3 bases are TGTGCCAGCAGTTTGGAGGGTCTCGGCCTCGGGGGCATTCAGTACTTC.